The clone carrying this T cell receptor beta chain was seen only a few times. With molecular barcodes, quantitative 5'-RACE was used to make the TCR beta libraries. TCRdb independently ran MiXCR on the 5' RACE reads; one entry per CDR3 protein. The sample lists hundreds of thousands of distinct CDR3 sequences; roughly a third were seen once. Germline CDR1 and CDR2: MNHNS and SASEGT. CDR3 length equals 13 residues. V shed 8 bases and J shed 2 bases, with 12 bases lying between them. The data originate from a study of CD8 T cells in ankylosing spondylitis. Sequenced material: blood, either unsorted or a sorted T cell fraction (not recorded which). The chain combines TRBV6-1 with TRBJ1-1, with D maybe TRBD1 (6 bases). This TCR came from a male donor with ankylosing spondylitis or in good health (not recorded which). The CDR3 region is CASGGIGNTEAFF. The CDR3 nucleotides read TGTGCCAGCGGGGGCATCGGAAACACTGAAGCTTTCTTT.